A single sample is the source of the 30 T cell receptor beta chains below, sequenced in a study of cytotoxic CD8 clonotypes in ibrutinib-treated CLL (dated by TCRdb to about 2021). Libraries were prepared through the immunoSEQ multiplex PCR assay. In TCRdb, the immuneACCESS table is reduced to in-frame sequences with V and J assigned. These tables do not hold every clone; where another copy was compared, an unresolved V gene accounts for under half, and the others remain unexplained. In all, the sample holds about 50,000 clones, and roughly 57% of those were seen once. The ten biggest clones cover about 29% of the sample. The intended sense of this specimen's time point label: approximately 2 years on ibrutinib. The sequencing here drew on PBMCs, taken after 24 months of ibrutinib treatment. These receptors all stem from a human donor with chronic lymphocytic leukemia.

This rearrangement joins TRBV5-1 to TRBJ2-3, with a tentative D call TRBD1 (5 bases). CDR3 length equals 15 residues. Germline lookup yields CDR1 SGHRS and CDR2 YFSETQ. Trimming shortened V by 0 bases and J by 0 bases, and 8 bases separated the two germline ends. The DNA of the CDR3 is TGCGCCAGCAGCTTGGTCGACAGAAGCACAGATACGCAGTATTTT. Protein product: CASSLVDRSTDTQYF.

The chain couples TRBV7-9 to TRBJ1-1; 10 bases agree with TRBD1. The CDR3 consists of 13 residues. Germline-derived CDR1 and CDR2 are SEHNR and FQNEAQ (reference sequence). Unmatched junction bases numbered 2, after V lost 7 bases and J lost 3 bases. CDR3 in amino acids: CASIGTGDTEAFF. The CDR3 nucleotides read TGTGCCAGCATCGGGACAGGGGACACTGAAGCTTTCTTT.

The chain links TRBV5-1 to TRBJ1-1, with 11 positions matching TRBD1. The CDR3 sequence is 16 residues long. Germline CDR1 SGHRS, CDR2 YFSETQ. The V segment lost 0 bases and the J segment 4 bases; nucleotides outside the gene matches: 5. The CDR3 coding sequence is TGCGCCAGCAGCTTGGTTCGGGACAGGGGGATCACTGAAGCTTTCTTT. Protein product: CASSLVRDRGITEAFF.

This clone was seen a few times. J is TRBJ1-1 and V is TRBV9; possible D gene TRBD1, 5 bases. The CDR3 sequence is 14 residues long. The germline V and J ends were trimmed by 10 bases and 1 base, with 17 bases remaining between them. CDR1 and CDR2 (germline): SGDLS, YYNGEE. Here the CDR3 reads CASSWGGENTEAFF. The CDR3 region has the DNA TGTGCCTCCAGTTGGGGCGGAGAGAACACTGAAGCTTTCTTT.

In nucleotides, the CDR3 is TGTGCCACCAGCAGACCAGACAGTTCTAATGAAAAACTGTTTTTT. It is translated as CATSRPDSSNEKLFF. J is TRBJ1-4 and V is TRBV15; maybe TRBD1 (5 bases). The germline V gene has CDR1 LNHNV and CDR2 YYDKDF (reference sequence). Trimming left V 2 bases short and J 3 bases short, with 10 bases between. The length of the CDR3 is 15 residues.

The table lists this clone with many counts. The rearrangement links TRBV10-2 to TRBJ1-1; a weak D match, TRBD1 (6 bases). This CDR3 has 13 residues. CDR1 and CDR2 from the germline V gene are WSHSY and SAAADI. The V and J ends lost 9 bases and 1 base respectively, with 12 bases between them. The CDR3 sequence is CASSTGPNTEAFF. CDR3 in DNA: TGCGCCAGTTCTACAGGGCCGAACACTGAAGCTTTCTTT.

CDR3 in DNA: TGTGCCAGCAGCGCACAGGGTAACCACGAGCAGTACTTC. This gives the protein CASSAQGNHEQYF. The chain employs TRBV9 and TRBJ2-7, with D possibly being TRBD1 (6 bases). V was trimmed by 3 bases and J by 5 bases, leaving 12 bases between them. The CDR3 has 13 residues. The germline V gene encodes CDR1 SGDLS and CDR2 YYNGEE. Full variable domain (outside the CDR3, taken from reference TRBV9 and TRBJ2-7): DSGVTQTPKHLITATGQRVTLRCSPRSGDLSVYWYQQSLDQGLQFLIQYYNGEERAKGNILERFSAQQFPDLHSELNLSSLELGDSALYFCASSAQGNHEQYFGPGTRLTVT.

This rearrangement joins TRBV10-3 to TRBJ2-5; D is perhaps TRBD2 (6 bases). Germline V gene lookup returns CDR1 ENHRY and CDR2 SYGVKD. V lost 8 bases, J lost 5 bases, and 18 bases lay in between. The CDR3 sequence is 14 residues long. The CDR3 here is CAIAGGRDWETQYF. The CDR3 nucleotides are TGTGCCATCGCAGGAGGGCGGGATTGGGAGACCCAGTACTTC.

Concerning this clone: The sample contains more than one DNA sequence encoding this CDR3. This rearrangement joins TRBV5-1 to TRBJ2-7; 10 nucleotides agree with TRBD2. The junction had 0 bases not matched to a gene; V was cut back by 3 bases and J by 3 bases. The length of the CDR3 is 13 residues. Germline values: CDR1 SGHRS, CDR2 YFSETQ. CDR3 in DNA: TGCGCCAGCAGCTCTAGCGGGAGCTACGAGCAGTACTTC. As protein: CASSSSGSYEQYF.

The CDR3 nucleotides are TGTGCCATCAGAGGACAGGACCGGGCGGGGTCGGTGAACACTGAAGCTTTCTTT. It specifies CAIRGQDRAGSVNTEAFF. The genes are TRBV10-3 and TRBJ1-1, with 7 bases fitting TRBD1. V was pared by 6 bases and J by 0 bases, with 16 bases of the junction left unmatched. The CDR3 has 18 residues. Germline CDR1 reads ENHRY; CDR2 reads SYGVKD.

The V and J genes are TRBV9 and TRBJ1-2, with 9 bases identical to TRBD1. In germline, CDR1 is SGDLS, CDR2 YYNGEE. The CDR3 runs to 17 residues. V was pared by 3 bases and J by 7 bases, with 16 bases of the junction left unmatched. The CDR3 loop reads CASSAGTGRGSGVGYTF. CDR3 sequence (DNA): TGTGCCAGCAGCGCCGGGACAGGGCGGGGTAGTGGCGTTGGCTACACCTTC.

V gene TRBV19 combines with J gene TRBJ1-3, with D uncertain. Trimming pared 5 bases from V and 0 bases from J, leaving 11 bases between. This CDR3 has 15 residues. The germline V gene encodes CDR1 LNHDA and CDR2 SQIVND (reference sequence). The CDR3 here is CASSPTGYSGNTIYF. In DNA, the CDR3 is TGTGCCAGTAGTCCGACTGGTTACTCTGGAAACACCATATATTTT. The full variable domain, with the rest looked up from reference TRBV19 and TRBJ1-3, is DGGITQSPKYLFRKEGQNVTLSCEQNLNHDAMYWYRQDPGQGLRLIYYSQIVNDFQKGDIAEGYSVSREKKESFPLTVTSAQKNPTAFYLCASSPTGYSGNTIYFGEGSWLTVV.

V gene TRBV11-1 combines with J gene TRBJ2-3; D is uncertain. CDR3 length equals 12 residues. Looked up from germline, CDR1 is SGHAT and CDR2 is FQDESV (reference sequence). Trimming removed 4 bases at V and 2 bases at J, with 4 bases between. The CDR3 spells CASSSITDTQYF. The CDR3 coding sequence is TGTGCCAGCAGCTCTATCACAGATACGCAGTATTTT.

The DNA for the CDR3 is TGTGCCAGCAGCTTAGATCGGGGGCAGTCCATGAACACTGAAGCTTTCTTT. This codes for CASSLDRGQSMNTEAFF. The chain is built from TRBV11-2 and TRBJ1-1; D might be TRBD1 (6 bases). The germline V gene encodes CDR1 SGHAT and CDR2 FQNNGV. V lost 0 bases and J lost 0, with 14 bases in between. This CDR3 region has 17 residues.

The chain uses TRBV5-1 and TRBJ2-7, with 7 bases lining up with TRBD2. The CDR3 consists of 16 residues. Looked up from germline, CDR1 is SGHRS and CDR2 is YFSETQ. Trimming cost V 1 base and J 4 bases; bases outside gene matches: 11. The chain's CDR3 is CASSLSPRGGGYEQYF. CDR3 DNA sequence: TGCGCCAGCAGCTTGAGCCCCCGCGGGGGAGGTTACGAGCAGTACTTC.

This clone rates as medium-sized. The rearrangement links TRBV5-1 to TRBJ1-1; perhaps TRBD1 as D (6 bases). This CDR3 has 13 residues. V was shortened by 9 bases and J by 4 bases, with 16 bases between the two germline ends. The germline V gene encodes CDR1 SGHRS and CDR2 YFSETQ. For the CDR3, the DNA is TGCGCCACCAGGGGCATCGGGGGCACTGAAGCTTTCTTT. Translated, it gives CATRGIGGTEAFF.

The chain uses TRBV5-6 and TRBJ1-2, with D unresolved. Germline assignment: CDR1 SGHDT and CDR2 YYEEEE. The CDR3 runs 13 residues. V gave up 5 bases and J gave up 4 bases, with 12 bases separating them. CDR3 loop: CASSMTPPYGYTF. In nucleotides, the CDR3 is TGTGCCAGCAGTATGACACCACCCTATGGCTACACCTTC.

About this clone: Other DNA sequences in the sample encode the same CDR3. As DNA, the CDR3 is TGTGCCAGCAGTACAGGGGACCAGCCCCAGCATTTT. Protein sequence: CASSTGDQPQHF. V usage is TRBV6-5 and J usage is TRBJ1-5; 7 nucleotides match TRBD1. With 5 bases clipped from V and 7 bases from J, the junction kept 2 bases outside the gene matches. The CDR3 spans 12 residues. CDR1 MNHEY and CDR2 SVGAGI come from the germline V gene.

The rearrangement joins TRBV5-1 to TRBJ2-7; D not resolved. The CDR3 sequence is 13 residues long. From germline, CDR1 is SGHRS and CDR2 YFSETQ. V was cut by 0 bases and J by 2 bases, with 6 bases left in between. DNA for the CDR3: TGCGCCAGCAGCTTGGGCTACACCTACGAGCAGTACTTC. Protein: CASSLGYTYEQYF. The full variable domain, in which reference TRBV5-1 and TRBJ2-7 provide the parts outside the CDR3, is KAGVTQTPRYLIKTRGQQVTLSCSPISGHRSVSWYQQTPGQGLQFLFEYFSETQRNKGNFPGRFSGRQFSNSRSEMNVSTLELGDSALYLCASSLGYTYEQYFGPGTRLTVT.

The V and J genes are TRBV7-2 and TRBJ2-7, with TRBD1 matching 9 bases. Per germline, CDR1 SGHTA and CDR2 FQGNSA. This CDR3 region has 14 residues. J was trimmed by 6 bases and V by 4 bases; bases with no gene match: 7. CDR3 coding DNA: TGTGCCAGCAGCTCAACAGGGGGCGCGGTCGAGCAGTACTTC. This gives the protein CASSSTGGAVEQYF.

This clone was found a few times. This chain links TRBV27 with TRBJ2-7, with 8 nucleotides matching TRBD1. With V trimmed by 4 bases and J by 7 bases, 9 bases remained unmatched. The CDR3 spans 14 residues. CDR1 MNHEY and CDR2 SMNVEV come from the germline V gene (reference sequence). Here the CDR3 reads CASSWGQGAGEQYF. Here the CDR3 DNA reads TGTGCCAGCAGTTGGGGGCAGGGGGCTGGGGAGCAGTACTTC.

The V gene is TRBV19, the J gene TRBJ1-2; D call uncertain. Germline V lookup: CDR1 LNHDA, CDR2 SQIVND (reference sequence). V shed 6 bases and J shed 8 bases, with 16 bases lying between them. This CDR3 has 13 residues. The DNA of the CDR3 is TGTGCCAGTAGCCATCCGGTGGGATTAGGCTACACCTTC. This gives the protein CASSHPVGLGYTF.

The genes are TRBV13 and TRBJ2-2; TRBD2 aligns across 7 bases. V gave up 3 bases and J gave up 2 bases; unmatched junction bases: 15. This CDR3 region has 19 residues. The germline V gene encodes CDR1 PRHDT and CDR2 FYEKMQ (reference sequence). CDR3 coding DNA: TGTGCCAGCAGCTTTTATGCTAGCGGCCGATTCTATAACACCGGGGAGCTGTTTTTT. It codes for CASSFYASGRFYNTGELFF.

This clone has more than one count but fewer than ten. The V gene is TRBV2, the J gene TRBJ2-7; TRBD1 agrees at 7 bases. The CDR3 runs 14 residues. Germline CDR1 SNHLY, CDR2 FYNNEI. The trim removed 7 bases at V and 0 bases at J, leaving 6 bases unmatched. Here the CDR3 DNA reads TGTGCCAGCAAGGGACAGCCAAGCTCCTACGAGCAGTACTTC. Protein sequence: CASKGQPSSYEQYF.

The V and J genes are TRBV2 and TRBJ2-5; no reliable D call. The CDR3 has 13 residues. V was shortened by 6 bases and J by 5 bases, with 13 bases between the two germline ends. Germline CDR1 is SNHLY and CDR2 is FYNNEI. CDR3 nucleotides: TGTGCCAGCAGACCGGACCAGTCCGAGACCCAGTACTTC. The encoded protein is CASRPDQSETQYF.

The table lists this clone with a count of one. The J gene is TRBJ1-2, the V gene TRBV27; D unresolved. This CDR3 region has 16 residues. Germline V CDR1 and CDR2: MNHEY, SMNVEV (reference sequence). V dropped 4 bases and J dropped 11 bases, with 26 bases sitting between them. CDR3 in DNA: TGTGCCAGCAGTTCCGGGTACCGGGGTACCGATTTCTGGTACACCTTC. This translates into CASSSGYRGTDFWYTF.

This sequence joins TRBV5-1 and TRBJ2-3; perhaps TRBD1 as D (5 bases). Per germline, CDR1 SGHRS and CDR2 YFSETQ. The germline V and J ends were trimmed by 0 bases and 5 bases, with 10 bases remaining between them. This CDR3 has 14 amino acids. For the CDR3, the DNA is TGCGCCAGCAGCTTGGGCAGGGTCCGAGATACGCAGTATTTT. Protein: CASSLGRVRDTQYF.

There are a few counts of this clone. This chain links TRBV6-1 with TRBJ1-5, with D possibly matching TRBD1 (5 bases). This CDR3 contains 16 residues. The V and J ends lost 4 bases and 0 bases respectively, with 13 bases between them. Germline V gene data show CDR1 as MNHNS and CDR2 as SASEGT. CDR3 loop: CASSGPQVNSNQPQHF. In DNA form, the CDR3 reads TGTGCCAGCAGTGGCCCACAGGTGAATAGCAATCAGCCCCAGCATTTT.

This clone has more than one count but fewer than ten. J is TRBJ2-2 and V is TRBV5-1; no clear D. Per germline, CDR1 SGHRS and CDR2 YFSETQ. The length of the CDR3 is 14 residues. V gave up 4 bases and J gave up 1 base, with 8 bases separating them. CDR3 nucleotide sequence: TGCGCCAGCAGCCCTGTCCTGAACACCGGGGAGCTGTTTTTT. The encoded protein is CASSPVLNTGELFF.

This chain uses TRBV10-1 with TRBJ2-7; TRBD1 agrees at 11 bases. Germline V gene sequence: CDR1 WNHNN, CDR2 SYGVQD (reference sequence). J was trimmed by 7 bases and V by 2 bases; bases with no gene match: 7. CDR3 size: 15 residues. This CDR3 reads CASSEAGTGGREQYF. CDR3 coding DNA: TGCGCCAGCAGTGAGGCCGGGACAGGGGGAAGGGAGCAGTACTTC.